This T cell receptor beta chain derives from a study of blood T cell repertoires in COVID-19. This clone was seen a handful of times. The data were produced by immunoSEQ multiplex PCR, yet TCRdb's version contains in-frame clones alone and is incomplete. Counted here are 200,000 to 250,000 clones, around 83% occurring once; the ten biggest clones make up roughly a tenth. The V gene's germline CDR1 is MGHDK and CDR2 SYGVNS. The CDR3 extends over 12 amino acids. Trimming removed 7 bases from V and 6 bases from J, with 9 bases in between. This clonotype was obtained from a woman in her forties or fifties with COVID-19, enrolled during active disease. This chain uses TRBV25-1 with TRBJ1-4; possible D gene TRBD1, 5 bases. What was sequenced was peripheral blood. CDR3 DNA: TGTGCCAGCAAAGGGGTAGATGAAAAACTGTTTTTT. Translating it yields CASKGVDEKLFF. Supplemented by reference TRBV25-1 and TRBJ1-4, the full variable domain reads EADIYQTPRYLVIGTGKKITLECSQTMGHDKMYWYQQDPGMELHLIHYSYGVNSTEKGDLSSESTVSRIRTEHFPLTLESARPSHTSQYLCASKGVDEKLFFGSGTQLSVL.